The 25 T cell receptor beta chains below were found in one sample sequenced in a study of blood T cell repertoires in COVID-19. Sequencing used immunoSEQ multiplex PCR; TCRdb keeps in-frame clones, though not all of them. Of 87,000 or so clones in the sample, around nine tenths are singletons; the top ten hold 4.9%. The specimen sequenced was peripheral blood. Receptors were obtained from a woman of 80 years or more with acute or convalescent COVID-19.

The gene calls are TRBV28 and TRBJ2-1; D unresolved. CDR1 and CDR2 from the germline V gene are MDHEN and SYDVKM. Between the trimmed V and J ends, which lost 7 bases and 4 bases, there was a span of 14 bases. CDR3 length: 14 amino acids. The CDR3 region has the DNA TGTGCCAGCATCTCTCTAGAGCAGTACAATGAGCAGTTCTTC. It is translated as CASISLEQYNEQFF. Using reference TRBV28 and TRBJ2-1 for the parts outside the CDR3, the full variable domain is DVKVTQSSRYLVKRTGEKVFLECVQDMDHENMFWYRQDPGLGLRLIYFSYDVKMKEKGDIPEGYSVSREKKERFSLILESASTNQTSMYLCASISLEQYNEQFFGPGTRLTVL.

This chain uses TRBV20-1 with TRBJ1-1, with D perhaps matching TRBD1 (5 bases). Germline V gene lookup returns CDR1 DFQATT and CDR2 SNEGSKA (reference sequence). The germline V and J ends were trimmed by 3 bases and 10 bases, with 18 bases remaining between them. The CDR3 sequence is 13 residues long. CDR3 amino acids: CSASTGRVLSAFF. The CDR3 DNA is TGCAGTGCTAGTACTGGCAGGGTTCTGTCAGCTTTCTTT.

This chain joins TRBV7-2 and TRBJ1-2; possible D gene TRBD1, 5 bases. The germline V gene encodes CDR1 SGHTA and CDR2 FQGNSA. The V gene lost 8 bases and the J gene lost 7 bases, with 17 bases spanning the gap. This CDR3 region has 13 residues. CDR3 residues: CASAGSGRSGYTF. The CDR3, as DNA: TGTGCCAGCGCCGGTTCAGGGCGGAGTGGCTACACCTTC.

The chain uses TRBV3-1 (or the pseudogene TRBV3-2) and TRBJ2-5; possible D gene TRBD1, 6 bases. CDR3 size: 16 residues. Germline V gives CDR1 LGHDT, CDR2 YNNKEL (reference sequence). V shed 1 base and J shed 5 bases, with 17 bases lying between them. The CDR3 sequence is CASSQVAQGRGETQYF. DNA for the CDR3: TGTGCCAGCAGCCAAGTAGCACAGGGAAGAGGCGAGACCCAGTACTTC.

The CDR3: CASSSQGDSPLHF. The DNA of the CDR3 is TGTGCCAGCAGCTCTCAGGGGGATTCACCCCTCCACTTT. The V gene is TRBV11-1, the J gene TRBJ1-6; TRBD1 aligns across 7 bases. The germline V gene has CDR1 SGHAT and CDR2 FQDESV (reference sequence). The J segment lost 8 bases and the V segment lost 4 bases, leaving 2 bases of the junction unmatched. This CDR3 is 13 amino acids long. The variable domain in full, with the rest retrieved from reference TRBV11-1 and TRBJ1-6, is EAEVAQSPRYKITEKSQAVAFWCDPISGHATLYWYRQILGQGPELLVQFQDESVVDDSQLPKDRFSAERLKGVDSTLKIQPAELGDSAMYLCASSSQGDSPLHFGNGTRLTVT.

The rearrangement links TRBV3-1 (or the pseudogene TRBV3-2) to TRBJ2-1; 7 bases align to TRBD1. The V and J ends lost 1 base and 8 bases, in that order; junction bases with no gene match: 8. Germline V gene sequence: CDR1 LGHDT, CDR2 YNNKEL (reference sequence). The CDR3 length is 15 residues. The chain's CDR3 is CASSQGQGGFDEQFF. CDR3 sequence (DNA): TGTGCCAGCAGCCAAGGACAGGGTGGATTCGATGAGCAGTTCTTC.

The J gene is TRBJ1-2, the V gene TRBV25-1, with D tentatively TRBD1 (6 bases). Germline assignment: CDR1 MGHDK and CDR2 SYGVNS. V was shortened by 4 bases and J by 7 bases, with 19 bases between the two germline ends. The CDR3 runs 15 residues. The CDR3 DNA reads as TGTGCCAGCAGTGTTACCTCACAGGGTCTAAGTGGCTACACCTTC. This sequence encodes CASSVTSQGLSGYTF.

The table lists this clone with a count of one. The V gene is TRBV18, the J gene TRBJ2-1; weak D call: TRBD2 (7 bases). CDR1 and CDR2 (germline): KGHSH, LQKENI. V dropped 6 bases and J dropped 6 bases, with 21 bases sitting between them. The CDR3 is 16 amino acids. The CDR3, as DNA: TGTGCCAGCTCTCCTAGGGGGGACTACGATGGCAATGAGCAGTTCTTC. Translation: CASSPRGDYDGNEQFF.

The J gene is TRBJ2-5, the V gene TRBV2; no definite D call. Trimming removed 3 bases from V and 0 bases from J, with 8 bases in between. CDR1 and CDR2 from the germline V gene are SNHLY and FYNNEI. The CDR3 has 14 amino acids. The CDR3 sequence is CASSDSEYQETQYF. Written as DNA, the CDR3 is TGTGCCAGCAGTGACTCGGAGTACCAAGAGACCCAGTACTTC.

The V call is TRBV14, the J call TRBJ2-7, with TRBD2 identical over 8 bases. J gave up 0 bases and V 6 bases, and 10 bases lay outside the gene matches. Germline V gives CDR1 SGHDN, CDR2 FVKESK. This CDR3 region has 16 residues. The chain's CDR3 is CASSPLGSGNSYEQYF. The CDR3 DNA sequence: TGTGCCAGCAGTCCCCTGGGTAGCGGGAACTCCTACGAGCAGTACTTC.

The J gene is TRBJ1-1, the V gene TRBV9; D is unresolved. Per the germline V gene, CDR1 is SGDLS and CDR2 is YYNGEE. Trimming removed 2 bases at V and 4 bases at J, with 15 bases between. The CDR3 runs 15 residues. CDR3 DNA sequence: TGTGCCAGCAGCGTGCCGCGAACAGTGGGCACTGAAGCTTTCTTT. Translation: CASSVPRTVGTEAFF.

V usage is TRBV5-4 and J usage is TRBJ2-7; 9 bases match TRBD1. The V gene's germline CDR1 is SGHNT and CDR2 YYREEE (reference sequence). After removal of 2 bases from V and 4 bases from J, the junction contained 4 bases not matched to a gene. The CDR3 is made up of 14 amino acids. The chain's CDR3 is CASSFDRGAYEQYF. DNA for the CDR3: TGTGCCAGCAGCTTCGACAGGGGGGCTTACGAGCAGTACTTC.

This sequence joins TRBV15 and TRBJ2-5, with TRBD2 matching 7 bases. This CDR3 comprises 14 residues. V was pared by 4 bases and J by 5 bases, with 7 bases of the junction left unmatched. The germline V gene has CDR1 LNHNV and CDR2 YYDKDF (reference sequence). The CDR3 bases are TGTGCCACCAGCAAGCGGGGAGGGGTGGAGACCCAGTACTTC. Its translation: CATSKRGGVETQYF.

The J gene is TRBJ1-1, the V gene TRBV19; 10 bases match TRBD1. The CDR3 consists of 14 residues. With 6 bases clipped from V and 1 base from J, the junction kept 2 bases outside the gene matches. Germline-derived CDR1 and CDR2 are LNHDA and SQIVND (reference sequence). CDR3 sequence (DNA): TGTGCCAGTAGGACAGGGGGCTGGAACACTGAAGCTTTCTTT. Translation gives CASRTGGWNTEAFF.

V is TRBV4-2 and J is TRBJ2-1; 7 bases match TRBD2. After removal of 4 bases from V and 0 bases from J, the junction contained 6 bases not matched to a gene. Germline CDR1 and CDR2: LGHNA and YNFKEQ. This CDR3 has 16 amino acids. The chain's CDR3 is CASSRSGSDSYNEQFF. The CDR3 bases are TGTGCCAGCAGCCGTAGCGGGTCCGACTCCTACAATGAGCAGTTCTTC.

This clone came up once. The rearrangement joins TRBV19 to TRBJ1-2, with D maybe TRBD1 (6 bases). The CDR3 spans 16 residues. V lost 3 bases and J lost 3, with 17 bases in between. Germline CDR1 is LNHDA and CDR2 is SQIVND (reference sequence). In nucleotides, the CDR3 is TGTGCCAGTAGTATTCTGGGGGCGGCCCTATACTATGGCTACACCTTC. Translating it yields CASSILGAALYYGYTF.

The CDR3 coding sequence is TGTGCCAGCAGCCAAGGGGGCACAGATACGCAGTATTTT. It translates to CASSQGGTDTQYF. This chain links TRBV7-2 with TRBJ2-3; D is possibly TRBD1 (5 bases). Germline V gene lookup returns CDR1 SGHTA and CDR2 FQGNSA. This CDR3 comprises 13 residues. Deletions cut 5 bases from V and 1 base from J, with 7 bases between.

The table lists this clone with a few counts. In nucleotides, the CDR3 is TGCGCCAGCAGCTTCGGGGGAAACACCATATATTTT. Amino acid sequence: CASSFGGNTIYF. V gene TRBV5-1 combines with J gene TRBJ1-3; no definite D call. This CDR3 contains 12 residues. Trimming removed 2 bases at V and 4 bases at J, with 4 bases between. From germline, CDR1 is SGHRS and CDR2 YFSETQ.

As DNA, the CDR3 is TGTGCCAGCAGCCCCCCGGACAGCCCCTACGAGCAGTACTTC. The encoded protein is CASSPPDSPYEQYF. This sequence joins TRBV7-3 and TRBJ2-7; D is perhaps TRBD1 (6 bases). The germline V and J ends were trimmed by 5 bases and 2 bases, with 13 bases remaining between them. The V gene's germline CDR1 is SGHTA and CDR2 FQGTGA. CDR3 length equals 14 residues.

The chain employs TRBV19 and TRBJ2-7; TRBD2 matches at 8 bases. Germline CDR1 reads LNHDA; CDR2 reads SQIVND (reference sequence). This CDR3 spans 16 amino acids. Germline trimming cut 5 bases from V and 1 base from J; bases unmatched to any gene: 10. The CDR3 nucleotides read TGTGCCAGTAGTCCCGGTCGGGGGGGACTGTCCTACGAGCAGTACTTC. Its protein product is CASSPGRGGLSYEQYF.

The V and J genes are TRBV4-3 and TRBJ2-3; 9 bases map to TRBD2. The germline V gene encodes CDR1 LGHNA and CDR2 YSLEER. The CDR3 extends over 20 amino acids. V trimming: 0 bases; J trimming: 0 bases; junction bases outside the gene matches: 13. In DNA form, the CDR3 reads TGCGCCAGCAGCCAAGAAGGTCGGAATAGCGGGGGACGAAGCACAGATACGCAGTATTTT. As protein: CASSQEGRNSGGRSTDTQYF.

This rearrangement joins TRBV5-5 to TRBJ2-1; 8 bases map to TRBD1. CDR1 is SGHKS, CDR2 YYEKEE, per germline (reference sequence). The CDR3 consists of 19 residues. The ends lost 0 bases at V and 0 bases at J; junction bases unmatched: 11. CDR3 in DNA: TGTGCCAGCAGCTTGGTAGGGACAGGTCATTTAAGCTCCTACAATGAGCAGTTCTTC. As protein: CASSLVGTGHLSSYNEQFF.

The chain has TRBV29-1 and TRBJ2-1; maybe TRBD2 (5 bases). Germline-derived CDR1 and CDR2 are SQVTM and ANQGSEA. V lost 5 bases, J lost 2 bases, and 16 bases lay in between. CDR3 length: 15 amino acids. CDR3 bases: TGCAGCGTTTTGTCGTCTAGCCGTGCCTACAATGAGCAGTTCTTC. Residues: CSVLSSSRAYNEQFF.

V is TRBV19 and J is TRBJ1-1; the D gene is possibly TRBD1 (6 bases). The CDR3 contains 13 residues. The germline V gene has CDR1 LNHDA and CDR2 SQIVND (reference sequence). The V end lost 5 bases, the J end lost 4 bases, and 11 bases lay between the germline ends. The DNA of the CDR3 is TGTGCCAGTAGTGAGGGGGTAGGCACTGAAGCTTTCTTT. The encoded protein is CASSEGVGTEAFF.

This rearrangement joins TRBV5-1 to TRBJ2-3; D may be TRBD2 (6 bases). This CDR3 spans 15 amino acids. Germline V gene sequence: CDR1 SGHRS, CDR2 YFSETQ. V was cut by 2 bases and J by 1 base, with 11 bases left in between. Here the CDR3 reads CASSLVSGRTDTQYF. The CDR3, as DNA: TGCGCCAGCAGCTTAGTGAGCGGGCGCACAGATACGCAGTATTTT.